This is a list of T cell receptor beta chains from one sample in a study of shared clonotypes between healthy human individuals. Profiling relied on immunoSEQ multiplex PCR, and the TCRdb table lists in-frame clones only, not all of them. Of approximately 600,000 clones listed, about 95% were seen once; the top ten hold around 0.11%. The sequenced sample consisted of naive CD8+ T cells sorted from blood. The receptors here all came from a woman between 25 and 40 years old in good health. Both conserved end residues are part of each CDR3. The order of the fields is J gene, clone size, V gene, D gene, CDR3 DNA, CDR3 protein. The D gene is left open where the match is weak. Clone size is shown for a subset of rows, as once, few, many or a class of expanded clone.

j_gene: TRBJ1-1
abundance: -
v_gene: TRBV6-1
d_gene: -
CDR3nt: TGTGCCAGCAGTGAAGCTACAGGGCTGAACACTGAAGCTTTCTTT
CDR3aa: CASSEATGLNTEAFF

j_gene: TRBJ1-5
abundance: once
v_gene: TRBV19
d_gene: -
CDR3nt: TGTGCCAGCGGAAGGAATAGCAATCAGCCCCAGCATTTT
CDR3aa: CASGRNSNQPQHF

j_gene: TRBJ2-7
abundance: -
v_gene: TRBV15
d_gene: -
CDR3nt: TGTGCCACCAGCAGAGAACGTGGGGCGCGGTTGGGGCAGTACTTC
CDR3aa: CATSRERGARLGQYF

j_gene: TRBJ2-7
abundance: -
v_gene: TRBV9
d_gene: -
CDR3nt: TGTGCCAGCAGCGTAGGAGGGGGGATTTCATACTACGAGCAGTACTTC
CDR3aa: CASSVGGGISYYEQYF

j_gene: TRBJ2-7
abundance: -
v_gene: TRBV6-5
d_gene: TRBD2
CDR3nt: TGTGCCAGCAGTTACTCACTAGCGGGCTCCTACGAGCAGTACTTC
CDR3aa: CASSYSLAGSYEQYF

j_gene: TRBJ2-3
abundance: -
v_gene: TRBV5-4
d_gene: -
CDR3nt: TGTGCCAGCAGCTTGGAGGGTGCGGGACCCACAGATACGCAGTATTTT
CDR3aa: CASSLEGAGPTDTQYF

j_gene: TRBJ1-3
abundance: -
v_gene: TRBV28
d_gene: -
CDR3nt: TGTGCCACCACATACGGCTCTGGAAACACCATATATTTT
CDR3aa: CATTYGSGNTIYF

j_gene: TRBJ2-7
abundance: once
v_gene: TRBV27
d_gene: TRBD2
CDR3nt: TGTGCCAGCACCCAAGCGGGGAGGCAGTACTTC
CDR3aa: CASTQAGRQYF

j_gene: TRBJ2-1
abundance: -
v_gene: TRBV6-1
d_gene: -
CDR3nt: TGTGCCAGCCCCGGGGAGACCCTAGTCCATGAGCAGTTCTTC
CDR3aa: CASPGETLVHEQFF

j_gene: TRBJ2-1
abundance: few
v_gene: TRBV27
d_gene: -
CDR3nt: TGTGCCAGCAACACAGGGTCCTACAATGAGCAGTTCTTC
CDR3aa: CASNTGSYNEQFF

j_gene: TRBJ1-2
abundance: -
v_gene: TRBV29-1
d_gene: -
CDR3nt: TGCAGCGTCCCAACGCCCGGTGGCTACACCTTC
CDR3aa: CSVPTPGGYTF

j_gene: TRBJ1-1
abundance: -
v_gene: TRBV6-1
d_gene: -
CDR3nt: TGTGCCAGCAACGCTTACACTGAAGCTTTCTTT
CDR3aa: CASNAYTEAFF

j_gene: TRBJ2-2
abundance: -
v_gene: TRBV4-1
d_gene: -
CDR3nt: TGCGCCAGCAGCCAGTTTTCCGGGGAGCTGTTTTTT
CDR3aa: CASSQFSGELFF

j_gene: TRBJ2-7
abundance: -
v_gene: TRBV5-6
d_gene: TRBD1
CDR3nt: TGTGCCAGCAGCCCAGGGGACAGGCCTAAGGACGAGCAGTACTTC
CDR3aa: CASSPGDRPKDEQYF

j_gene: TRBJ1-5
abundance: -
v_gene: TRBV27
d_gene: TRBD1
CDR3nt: TGTGCCAGCAGTCTAGGGACAGGGGGGCGTCAGCCCCAGCATTTT
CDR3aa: CASSLGTGGRQPQHF

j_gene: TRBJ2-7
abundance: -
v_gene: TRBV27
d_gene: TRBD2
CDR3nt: TGTGCCAGCAGGGGACTAGCGGGAGGCTACGAGCAGTACTTC
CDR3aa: CASRGLAGGYEQYF

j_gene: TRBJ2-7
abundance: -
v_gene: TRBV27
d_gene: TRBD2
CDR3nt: TGTGCCAGCAGTTTGTGGGAGGGCTCCCACGAGCAGTACTTC
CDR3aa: CASSLWEGSHEQYF

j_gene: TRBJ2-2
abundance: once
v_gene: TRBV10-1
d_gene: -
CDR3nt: TGCGCCAGCAGTGACACCGGGGAGCTGTTTTTT
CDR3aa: CASSDTGELFF

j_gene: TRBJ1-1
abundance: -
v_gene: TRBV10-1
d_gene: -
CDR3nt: TGCGCCAGCAGTGAGACTGGGAACACTGAAGCTTTCTTT
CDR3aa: CASSETGNTEAFF

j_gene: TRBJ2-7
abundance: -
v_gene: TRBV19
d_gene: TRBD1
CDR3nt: TGTGCCAGTACGCCGGGACAGGGGACCGACTACGAGCAGTACTTC
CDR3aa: CASTPGQGTDYEQYF

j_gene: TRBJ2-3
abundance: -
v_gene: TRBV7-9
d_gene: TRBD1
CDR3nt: TGTGCCAGCAGCTTGCCCGGGACAGAGGCAGATACGCAGTATTTT
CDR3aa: CASSLPGTEADTQYF

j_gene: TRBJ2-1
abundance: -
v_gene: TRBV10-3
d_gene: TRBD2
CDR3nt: TGTGCCATCAGTGGGACTAGCGGGACCCCCAATGAGCAGTTCTTC
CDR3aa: CAISGTSGTPNEQFF

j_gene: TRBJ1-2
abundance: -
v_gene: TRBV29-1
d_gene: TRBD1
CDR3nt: TGCAGCGTTGAAGTAGACAGGGATGGCTACACCTTC
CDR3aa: CSVEVDRDGYTF

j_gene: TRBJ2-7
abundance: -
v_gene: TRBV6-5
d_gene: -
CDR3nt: TGTGCCAGCAGTCCCCCGGGTGTCCCCTACGAGCAGTACTTC
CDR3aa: CASSPPGVPYEQYF

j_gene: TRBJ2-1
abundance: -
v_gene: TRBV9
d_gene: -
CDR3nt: TGTGCCAGCAGCGTAGACGCAGTTCGCGATAGGGAGTACAATGAGCAGTTCTTC
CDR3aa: CASSVDAVRDREYNEQFF

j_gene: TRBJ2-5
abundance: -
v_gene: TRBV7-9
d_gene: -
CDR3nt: TGTGCCAGCAGCTTAGTTACAGGGAGTGGGAAGACCCAGTACTTC
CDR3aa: CASSLVTGSGKTQYF

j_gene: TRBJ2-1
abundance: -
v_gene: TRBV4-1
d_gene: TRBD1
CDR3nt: TGCGCCAGCAGCCCCATATTAGGGACAGAGTCCTACAATGAGCAGTTCTTC
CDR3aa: CASSPILGTESYNEQFF

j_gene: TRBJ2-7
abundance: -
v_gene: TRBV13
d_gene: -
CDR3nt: TGTGCCAGCAGCTTAGGGGGTCCCGAGCAGTACTTC
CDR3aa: CASSLGGPEQYF

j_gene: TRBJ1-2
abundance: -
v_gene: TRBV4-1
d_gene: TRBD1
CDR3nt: TGCGCCAGCAGCCAAGATCTGGGGGACAGGGCCTATGGCTACACCTTC
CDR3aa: CASSQDLGDRAYGYTF

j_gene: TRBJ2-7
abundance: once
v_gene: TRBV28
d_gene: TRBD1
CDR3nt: TGTGCCAGCAGTTGGGGGACAGGGTGGGCCTACGAGCAGTACTTC
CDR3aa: CASSWGTGWAYEQYF

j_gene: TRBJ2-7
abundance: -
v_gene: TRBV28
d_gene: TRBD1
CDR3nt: TGTGCCAGCAGACTTACCCGACAGGGGGTCCACGAGCAGTACTTC
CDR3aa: CASRLTRQGVHEQYF

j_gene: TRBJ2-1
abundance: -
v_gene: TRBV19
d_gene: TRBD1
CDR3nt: TGTGCCACACAAGACAGGGGATCCTACAATGAGCAGTTCTTC
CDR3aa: CATQDRGSYNEQFF

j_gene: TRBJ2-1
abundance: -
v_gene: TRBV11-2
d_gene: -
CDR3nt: TGTGCCAGCAGCCCCAGCAATGAGCAGTTCTTC
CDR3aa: CASSPSNEQFF

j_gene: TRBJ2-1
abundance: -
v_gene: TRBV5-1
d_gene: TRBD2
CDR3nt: TGCGCCAGCAGCCCGACTAGCGGGAGGAGTTACAATGAGCAGTTCTTC
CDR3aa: CASSPTSGRSYNEQFF

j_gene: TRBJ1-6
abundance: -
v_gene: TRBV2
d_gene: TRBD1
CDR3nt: TGTGCCAGCAGCCCCGGACAGGGGGATTCACCCCTCCACTTT
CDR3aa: CASSPGQGDSPLHF

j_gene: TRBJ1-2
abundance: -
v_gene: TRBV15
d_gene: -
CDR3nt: TGTGCCACCAGCAGTGAAAGACAGATTCTCATCTATGGCTACACCTTC
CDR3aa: CATSSERQILIYGYTF

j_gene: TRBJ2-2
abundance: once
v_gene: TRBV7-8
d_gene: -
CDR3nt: TGTGCCGCCTCGTTTTGGTCCGGGGAGCTGTTTTTT
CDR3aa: CAASFWSGELFF

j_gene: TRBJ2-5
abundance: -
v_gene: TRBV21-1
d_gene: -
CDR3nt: TGTGCCAGCAGCACGGGGAGGGCCAAAGAGACCCAGTACTTC
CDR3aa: CASSTGRAKETQYF

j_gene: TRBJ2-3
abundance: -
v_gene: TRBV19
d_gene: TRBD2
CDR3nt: TGTGCCAGTAGTCCATGGACTAGCGGGAGGTCAGATACGCAGTATTTT
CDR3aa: CASSPWTSGRSDTQYF

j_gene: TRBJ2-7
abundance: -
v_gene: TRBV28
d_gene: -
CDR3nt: TGTGCCAGCAGCCTAGAGGGAGATTGGGTCGAGCAGTACTTC
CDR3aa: CASSLEGDWVEQYF

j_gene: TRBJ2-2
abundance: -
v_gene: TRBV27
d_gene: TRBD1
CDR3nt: TGTGCCAGCAGTTTAGGGACAGGATCCACCGGGGAGCTGTTTTTT
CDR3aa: CASSLGTGSTGELFF

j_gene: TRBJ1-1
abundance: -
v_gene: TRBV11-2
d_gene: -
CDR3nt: TGTGCCAGCAGCTTATCGGGCAGTAAGAACACTGAAGCTTTCTTT
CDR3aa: CASSLSGSKNTEAFF

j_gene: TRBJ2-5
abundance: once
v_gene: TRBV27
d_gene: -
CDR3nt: TGTGCCAGCAGTTTATCGGTGGCGCTACAAGAGACCCAGTACTTC
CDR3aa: CASSLSVALQETQYF

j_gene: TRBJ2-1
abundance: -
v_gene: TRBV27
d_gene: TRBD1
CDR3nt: TGTGCCAGCAGTTCTACAGGGGATGAGCAGTTCTTC
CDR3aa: CASSSTGDEQFF

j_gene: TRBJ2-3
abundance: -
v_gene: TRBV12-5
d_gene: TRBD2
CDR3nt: TGTGCTAGTGGTCTCGGGACTAGCGGGTACACAGATACGCAGTATTTT
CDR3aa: CASGLGTSGYTDTQYF

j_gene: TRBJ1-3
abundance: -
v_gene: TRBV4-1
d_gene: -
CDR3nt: TGCGCCAGCAGCCAACTGGGGGATGACTCTGGAAACACCATATATTTT
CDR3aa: CASSQLGDDSGNTIYF

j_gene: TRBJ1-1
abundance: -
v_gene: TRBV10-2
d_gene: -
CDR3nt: TGCGCCAGCAGTGAGGAAGTTGAAGCTTTCTTT
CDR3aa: CASSEEVEAFF

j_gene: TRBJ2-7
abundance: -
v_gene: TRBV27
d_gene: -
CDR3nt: TGTGCCAGCAGTTCTCTTACTGACCACTACGAGCAGTACTTC
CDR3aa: CASSSLTDHYEQYF

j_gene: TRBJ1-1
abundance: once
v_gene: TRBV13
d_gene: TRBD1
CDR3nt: TGTGCCAGCCGGTTCGGGACAGCGCCTCCTGAAGCTTTCTTT
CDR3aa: CASRFGTAPPEAFF

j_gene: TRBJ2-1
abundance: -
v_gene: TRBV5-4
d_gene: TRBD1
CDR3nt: TGTGCCAGCAGCTTCCGGGACAGGGCGAGTAATGAGCAGTTCTTC
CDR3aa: CASSFRDRASNEQFF

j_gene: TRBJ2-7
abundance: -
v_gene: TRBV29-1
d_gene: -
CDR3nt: TGCAGCGTTGTTGAAAGCAGCTCCTACGAGCAGTACTTC
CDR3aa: CSVVESSSYEQYF

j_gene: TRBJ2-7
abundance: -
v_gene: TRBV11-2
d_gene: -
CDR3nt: TGTGCCAGCAGCTTTGCGGGGGAGCAGTACTTC
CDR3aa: CASSFAGEQYF

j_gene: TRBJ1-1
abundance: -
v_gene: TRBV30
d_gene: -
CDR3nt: TGTGCCTGGAGTACAGGAGGGAACACTGAAGCTTTCTTT
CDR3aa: CAWSTGGNTEAFF

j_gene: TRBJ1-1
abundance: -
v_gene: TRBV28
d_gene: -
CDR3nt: TGTGCCAGCGAGTTTCTTCCCCCCGAAGGAGCTTTCTTT
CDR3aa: CASEFLPPEGAFF

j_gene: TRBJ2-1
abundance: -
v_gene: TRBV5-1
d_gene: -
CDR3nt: TGCGCCAGCAGCTCCGACTCAAGTCGTTACAATGAGCAGTTCTTC
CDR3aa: CASSSDSSRYNEQFF

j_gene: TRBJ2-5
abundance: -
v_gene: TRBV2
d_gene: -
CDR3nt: TGTGCCAGCCGCGGGGCGGAAGAGACCCAGTACTTC
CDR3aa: CASRGAEETQYF

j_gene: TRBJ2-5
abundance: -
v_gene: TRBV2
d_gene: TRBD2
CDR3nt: TGTGCCAGCAGTGAAGTTAGCGGGAGCTCAAAGACCCAGTACTTC
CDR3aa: CASSEVSGSSKTQYF

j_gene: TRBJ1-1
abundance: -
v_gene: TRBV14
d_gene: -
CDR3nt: TGTGCCAGCAGCTCAAAGGGGGATACTGAAGCTTTCTTT
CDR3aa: CASSSKGDTEAFF

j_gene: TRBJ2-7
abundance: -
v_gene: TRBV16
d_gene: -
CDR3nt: TGTGCCAGCAGCCAATCCGGGTTACACTCCTACGAGCAGTACTTC
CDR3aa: CASSQSGLHSYEQYF